This T cell receptor (beta chain) was recovered during a study of graft-versus-host responses after intestinal transplantation. Findings and limits, study-wide: Recipient-marrow GvH clones were detected, some having first appeared in ileum or blood.

Only in-frame clones appear in the TCRdb table, and some are missing; sequencing was by immunoSEQ multiplex PCR. The table lists 150,000 or so clones, over 90% of them singletons. Worth noting for this clone: Antigen specificity is unknown.

The CDR3 spans 13 residues. The V end was cut by 1 base, the J end by 1 base, with 4 bases between. Germline V gene lookup returns CDR1 SGHTA and CDR2 FQGTGA. V gene TRBV7-3 combines with J gene TRBJ1-1; D is ambiguous. The TCR originated in a human donor who received an intestinal transplant. The starting material was unstimulated CD4+ T cells sorted from spleen or lymph node cells, obtained before intestinal transplant. The CDR3 loop reads CASSLRANTEAFF. The CDR3, as DNA: TGTGCCAGCAGCTTAAGGGCGAACACTGAAGCTTTCTTT. Full variable domain (remainder filled in from reference TRBV7-3 and TRBJ1-1): GAGVSQTPSNKVTEKGKYVELRCDPISGHTALYWYRQSLGQGPEFLIYFQGTGAADDSGLPNDRFFAVRPEGSVSTLKIQRTERGDSAVYLCASSLRANTEAFFGQGTRLTVV.